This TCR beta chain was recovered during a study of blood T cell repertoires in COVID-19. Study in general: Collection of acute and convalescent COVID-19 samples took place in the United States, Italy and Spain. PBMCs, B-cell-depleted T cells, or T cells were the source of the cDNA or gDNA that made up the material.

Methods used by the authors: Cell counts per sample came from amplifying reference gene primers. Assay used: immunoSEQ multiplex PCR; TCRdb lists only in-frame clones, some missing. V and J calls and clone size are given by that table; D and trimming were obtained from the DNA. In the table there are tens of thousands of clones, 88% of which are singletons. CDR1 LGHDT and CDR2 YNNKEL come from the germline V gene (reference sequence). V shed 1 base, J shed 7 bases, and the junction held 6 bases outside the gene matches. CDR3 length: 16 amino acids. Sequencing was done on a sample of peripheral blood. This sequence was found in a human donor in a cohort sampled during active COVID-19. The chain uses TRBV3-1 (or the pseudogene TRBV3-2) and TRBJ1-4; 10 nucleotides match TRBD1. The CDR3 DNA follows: TGTGCCAGCAGCCAAGTAGACAGGGGGCCGAGTGAAAAACTGTTTTTT. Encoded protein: CASSQVDRGPSEKLFF.